This is a list of T cell receptor beta chains from one sample in a study of T-cell memory formation after mild COVID-19. TCRdb reprocessed the 5' RACE reads with MiXCR, giving one entry per CDR3 protein. The table includes roughly 310,000 distinct CDR3 sequences, more than 15% detected once. The sample comprised PBMCs or a T cell subset sorted from them (not recorded which). These receptors were collected from a man aged 18-30 years who had mild COVID-19 (a few samples of this study predate the infection). Cell type and time point are not known. CDR3s include the opening cysteine and the closing phenylalanine or tryptophan. A D gene is named only where the DNA matches it firmly. Size tells how often a clone was seen (once, few, many) or the class of an expanded clone, and some rows leave it out.

TRBJ2-5 . . TRBV7-9 TGTGCCAGCAGCTTGACTGATAGGGCCCAGTACTTC CASSLTDRAQYF
TRBJ1-6 TRBD1 many TRBV18 TGTGCCAGCTCACGGCGAGGGGGACAGTTAAATTCACCCCTCCACTTT CASSRRGGQLNSPLHF
TRBJ2-3 TRBD2 many TRBV7-2 TGTGCCAGCAGCCTACAACTAGCGGGGGGGCCCCCGCAGTATTTT CASSLQLAGGPPQYF
TRBJ2-3 . few TRBV25-1 TGTGCCAGCAGCCCTATTGACAGCACAGATACGCAGTATTTT CASSPIDSTDTQYF
TRBJ2-7 TRBD1 many TRBV20-1 TGCAGTGCTGGGGACAGCCGGACTTACGAGCAGTACTTC CSAGDSRTYEQYF
TRBJ2-7 . . TRBV24-1 TGTGCCACCAGTGAACTCGGCGGCAGACAAGGGCAGTACTTC CATSELGGRQGQYF
TRBJ1-1 . many TRBV4-3 TGCGCCAGCAGCCTACAGGGCCGGGCTTTCTTT CASSLQGRAFF
TRBJ2-1 TRBD1 . TRBV5-1 TGCGCCAGCAGCGTGAACAGGGGCTCCTACAATGAGCAGTTCTTC CASSVNRGSYNEQFF
TRBJ2-5 . few TRBV18 TGTGCCAGCTCACCCCAGGGAAGGCAGACCCAGTACTTC CASSPQGRQTQYF
TRBJ1-2 . few TRBV10-1 TGCGCCAGCAGGGACGTAGGGAAATATGGCTACACCTTC CASRDVGKYGYTF
TRBJ1-5 TRBD1 . TRBV4-3 TGCGCCAGCAGCCGAACCCGACAGGGTCATCAGCCCCAGCATTTT CASSRTRQGHQPQHF
TRBJ2-1 . . TRBV12-5 TGTGCTAGTGGTCCTTGGGGGACATACAATGAGCAGTTCTTC CASGPWGTYNEQFF
TRBJ2-5 . few TRBV7-2 TGTGCCAGCAGCTTAGCGGGTTCGGTCCGGGCAACCCAGTACTTC CASSLAGSVRATQYF
TRBJ2-2 TRBD2 few TRBV6-6 TGTGCCAGCAGCCCCGGACTAGCGGGGGCTCCGAACACCGGGGAGCTGTTTTTT CASSPGLAGAPNTGELFF
TRBJ1-1 . few TRBV4-2 TGTGCCAGCAGCACGCCCGGTCCGCGGATGGTAGCTTTCTTT CASSTPGPRMVAFF
TRBJ2-7 TRBD1 few TRBV6-2/TRBV6-3 TGTGCCAGCAGTCAGAACCGACAGGGACCCTACGAGCAGTACTTC CASSQNRQGPYEQYF
TRBJ1-1 TRBD1 few TRBV29-1 TGCAGCGTTAGACGACAGGGGAACACTGAAGCTTTCTTT CSVRRQGNTEAFF
TRBJ1-5 . few TRBV7-2 TGTGCCAGCAGCTCGGGACCCCATCAGCCCCAGCATTTT CASSSGPHQPQHF
TRBJ2-5 TRBD2 . TRBV7-2 TGTGCCAGCAGCCCCCTGCGGGGGGAGACCCAGTACTTC CASSPLRGETQYF
TRBJ2-5 TRBD2 . TRBV7-7 TGTGCCAGCAGCGTGGCTGGCGGGGGGGCCCCGGAGACCCAGTACTTC CASSVAGGGAPETQYF
TRBJ2-3 TRBD2 . TRBV28 TGTGCCAGCAGTTCAGGAGCGGGGGGGCCTCAAACGCAGTATTTT CASSSGAGGPQTQYF
TRBJ2-3 TRBD2 . TRBV14 TGTGCCAGCAGCAGATATGGACTAGCGGGAGGGTACACAGATACGCAGTATTTT CASSRYGLAGGYTDTQYF
TRBJ1-2 . . TRBV18 TGTGCCAGCTCACCAGACAGGTCTGGCTACACCTTC CASSPDRSGYTF
TRBJ2-3 TRBD2 . TRBV4-1 TGCGCCAGCAGCCAAGATCCTTGGAGTAGCGGGGGGTTCCCCTCGAATACGCAGTATTTT CASSQDPWSSGGFPSNTQYF
TRBJ2-1 . few TRBV7-9 TGTGCCAGCAGTTTTATCACCGGACCCGCCTTTCATGAGCAGTTCTTC CASSFITGPAFHEQFF
TRBJ1-3 TRBD1 . TRBV7-8 TGTGCCAGCAGCTTAGTTGGGACAGGAGCCTCTGGAAACACCATATATTTT CASSLVGTGASGNTIYF
TRBJ1-6 . many TRBV6-4 TGTGCCAGCAGTGACTCGGCAGGGATGAATTCACCCCTCCACTTT CASSDSAGMNSPLHF
TRBJ1-5 . . TRBV6-2/TRBV6-3 TGTGCCAGCAGTTCCCCGGCCCGGGGTATCCTTTATAGCGGCAATCAGCCCCAGCATTTT CASSSPARGILYSGNQPQHF
TRBJ2-5 . . TRBV7-6 TGTGCCAGCAGCTTAGGGGGGGACTCCGAGTACTTC CASSLGGDSEYF
TRBJ1-1 . few TRBV4-1 TGCGCCAGCAGCCAAGAGTCAGGAAAAGTGGTATTTTATGGCACTGAAGCTTTCTTT CASSQESGKVVFYGTEAFF
TRBJ1-5 . . TRBV20-1 TGCAGTGCTAGAGATAGGGCAGTCAATCAGCCCCAGCATTTT CSARDRAVNQPQHF
TRBJ2-5 TRBD1 many TRBV5-1 TGCGCCAGCAGCTTGCAAACAGGGGGCGTAGAGACCCAGTACTTC CASSLQTGGVETQYF
TRBJ1-5 . . TRBV6-5 TGTGCCAGCAGTCCTGTTCCTTATAGCAATCAGCCCCAGCATTTT CASSPVPYSNQPQHF
TRBJ2-5 TRBD1 few TRBV10-3 TGTGCCATCAGTGCCCCAGGGGGGACCCAGTACTTC CAISAPGGTQYF
TRBJ2-7 TRBD1 few TRBV5-8 TGTGCCAGCAGCTACGGGACAGGGTCGCGTGAGCAGTACTTC CASSYGTGSREQYF
TRBJ1-1 TRBD1 few TRBV28 TGTGCCAGCAGGGGAGGGGGCTCGGACACTGAAGCTTTCTTT CASRGGGSDTEAFF